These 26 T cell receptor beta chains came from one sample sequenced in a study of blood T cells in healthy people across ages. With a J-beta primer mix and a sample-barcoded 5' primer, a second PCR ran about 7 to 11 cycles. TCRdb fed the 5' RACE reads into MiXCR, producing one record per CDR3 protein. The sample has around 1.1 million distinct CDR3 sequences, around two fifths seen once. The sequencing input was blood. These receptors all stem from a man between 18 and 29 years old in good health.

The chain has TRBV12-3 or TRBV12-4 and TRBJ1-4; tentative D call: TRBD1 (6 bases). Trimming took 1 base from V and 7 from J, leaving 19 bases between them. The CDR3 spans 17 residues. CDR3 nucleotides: TGTGCCAGCAGTTTAGGTATCAAGGCAGGGGCAGGTGAAAAACTGTTTTTT. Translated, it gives CASSLGIKAGAGEKLFF.

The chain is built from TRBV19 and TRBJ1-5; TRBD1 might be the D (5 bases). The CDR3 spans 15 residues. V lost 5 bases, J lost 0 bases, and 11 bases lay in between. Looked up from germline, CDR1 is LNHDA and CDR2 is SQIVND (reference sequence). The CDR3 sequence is CASSALGGSNQPQHF. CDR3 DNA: TGTGCCAGTAGTGCCCTCGGGGGTAGCAATCAGCCCCAGCATTTT.

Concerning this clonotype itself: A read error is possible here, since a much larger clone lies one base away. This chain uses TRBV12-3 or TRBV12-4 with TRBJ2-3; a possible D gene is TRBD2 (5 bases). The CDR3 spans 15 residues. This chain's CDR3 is CASSLDEGGADTEYF. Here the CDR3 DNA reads TGTGCCAGCAGTTTAGATGAGGGCGGCGCAGATACGGAGTATTTT.

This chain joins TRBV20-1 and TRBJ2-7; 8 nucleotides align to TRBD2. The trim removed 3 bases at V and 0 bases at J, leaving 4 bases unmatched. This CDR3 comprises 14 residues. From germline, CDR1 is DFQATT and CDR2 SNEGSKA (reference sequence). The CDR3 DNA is TGCAGTGCTAGTGTAGCGGGGCTCTCCTACGAGCAGTACTTC. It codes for CSASVAGLSYEQYF.

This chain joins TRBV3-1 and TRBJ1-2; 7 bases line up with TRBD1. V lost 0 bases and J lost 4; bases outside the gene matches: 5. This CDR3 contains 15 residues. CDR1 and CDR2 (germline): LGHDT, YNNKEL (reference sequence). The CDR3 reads CASSQDPDRVYGYTF. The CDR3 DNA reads TGTGCCAGCAGCCAAGATCCCGACAGGGTCTATGGCTACACCTTC.

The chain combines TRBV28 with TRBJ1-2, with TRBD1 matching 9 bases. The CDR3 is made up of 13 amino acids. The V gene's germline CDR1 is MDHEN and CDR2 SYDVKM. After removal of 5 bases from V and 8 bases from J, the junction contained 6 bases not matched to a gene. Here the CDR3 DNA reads TGTGCCAGCAGTCGAACAGGGGGCCTAGGCTACACCTTC. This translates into CASSRTGGLGYTF.

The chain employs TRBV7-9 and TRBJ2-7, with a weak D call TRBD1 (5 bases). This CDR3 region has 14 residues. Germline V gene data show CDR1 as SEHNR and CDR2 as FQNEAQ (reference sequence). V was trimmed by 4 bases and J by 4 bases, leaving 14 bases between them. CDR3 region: CASSSSLQAYEQYF. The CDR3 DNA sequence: TGTGCCAGCAGCTCAAGTTTACAGGCTTACGAGCAGTACTTC.

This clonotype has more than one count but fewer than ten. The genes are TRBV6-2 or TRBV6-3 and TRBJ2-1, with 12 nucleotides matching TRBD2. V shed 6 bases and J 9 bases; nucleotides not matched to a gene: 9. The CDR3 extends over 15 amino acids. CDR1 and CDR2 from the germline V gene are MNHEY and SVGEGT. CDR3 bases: TGTGCCAGCAGACAGACGACTAGCGGGGGCCCTGAGCAGTTCTTC. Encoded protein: CASRQTTSGGPEQFF.

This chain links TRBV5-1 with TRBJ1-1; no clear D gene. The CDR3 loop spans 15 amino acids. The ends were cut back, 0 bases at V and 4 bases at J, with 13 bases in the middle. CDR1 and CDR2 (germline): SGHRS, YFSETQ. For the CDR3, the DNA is TGCGCCAGCAGCTTGGGGATCGCCAAAGTCACTGAAGCTTTCTTT. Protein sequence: CASSLGIAKVTEAFF.

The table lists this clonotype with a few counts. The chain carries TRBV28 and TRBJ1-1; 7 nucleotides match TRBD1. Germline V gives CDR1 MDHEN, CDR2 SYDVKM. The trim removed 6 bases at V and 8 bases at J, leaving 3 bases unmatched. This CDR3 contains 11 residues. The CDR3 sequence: CASRLQGEAFF. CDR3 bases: TGTGCCAGCAGATTACAGGGGGAAGCTTTCTTT. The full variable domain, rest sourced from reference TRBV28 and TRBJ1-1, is DVKVTQSSRYLVKRTGEKVFLECVQDMDHENMFWYRQDPGLGLRLIYFSYDVKMKEKGDIPEGYSVSREKKERFSLILESASTNQTSMYLCASRLQGEAFFGQGTRLTVV.

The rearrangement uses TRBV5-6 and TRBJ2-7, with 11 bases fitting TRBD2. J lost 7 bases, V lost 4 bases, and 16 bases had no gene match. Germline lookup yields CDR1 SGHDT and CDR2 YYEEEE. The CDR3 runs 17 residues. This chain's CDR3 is CASSGVTSGDSYNEQYF. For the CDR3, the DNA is TGTGCCAGCAGCGGGGTGACTAGCGGGGACTCCTACAATGAGCAGTACTTC.

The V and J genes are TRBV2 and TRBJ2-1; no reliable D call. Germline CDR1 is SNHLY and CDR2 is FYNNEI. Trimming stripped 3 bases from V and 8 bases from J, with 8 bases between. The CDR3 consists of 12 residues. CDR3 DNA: TGTGCCAGCAGTGACCCTACGGATGAGCAGTTCTTC. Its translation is CASSDPTDEQFF. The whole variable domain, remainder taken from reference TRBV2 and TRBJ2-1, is EPEVTQTPSHQVTQMGQEVILRCVPISNHLYFYWYRQILGQKVEFLVSFYNNEISEKSEIFDDQFSVERPDGSNFTLKIRSTKLEDSAMYFCASSDPTDEQFFGPGTRLTVL.

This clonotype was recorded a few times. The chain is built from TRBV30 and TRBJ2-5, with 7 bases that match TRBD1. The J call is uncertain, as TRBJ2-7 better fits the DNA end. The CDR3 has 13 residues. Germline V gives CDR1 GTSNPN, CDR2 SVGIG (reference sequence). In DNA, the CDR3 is TGTGCCTGGAGCATGAGACAGGGTGGCGAGCAGTACTTC. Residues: CAWSMRQGGEQYF.

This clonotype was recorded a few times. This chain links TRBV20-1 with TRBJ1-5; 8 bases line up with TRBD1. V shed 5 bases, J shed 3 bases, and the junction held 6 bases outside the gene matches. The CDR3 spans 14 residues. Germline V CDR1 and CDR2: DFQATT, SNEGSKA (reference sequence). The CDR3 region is CSADGTGLNQPQHF. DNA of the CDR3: TGCAGTGCTGACGGGACAGGTCTCAATCAGCCCCAGCATTTT.

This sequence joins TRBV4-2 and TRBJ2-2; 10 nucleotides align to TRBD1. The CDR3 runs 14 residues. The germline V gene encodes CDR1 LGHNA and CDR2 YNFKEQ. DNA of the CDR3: TGTGCAACCAGCGGGACAGGGGTTAGCGGGGAGCTGTTTTTT. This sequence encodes CATSGTGVSGELFF.

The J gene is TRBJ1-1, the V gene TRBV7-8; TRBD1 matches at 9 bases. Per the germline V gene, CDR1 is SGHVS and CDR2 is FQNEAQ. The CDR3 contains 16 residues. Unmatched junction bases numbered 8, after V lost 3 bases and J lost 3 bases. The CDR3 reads CASSFPGQGLDTEAFF. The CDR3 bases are TGTGCCAGCAGCTTCCCGGGACAGGGCTTAGACACTGAAGCTTTCTTT.

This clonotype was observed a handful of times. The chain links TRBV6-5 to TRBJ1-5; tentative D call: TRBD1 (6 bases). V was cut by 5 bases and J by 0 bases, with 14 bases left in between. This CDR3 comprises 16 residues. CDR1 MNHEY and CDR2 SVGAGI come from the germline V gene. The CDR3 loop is CASSPGQTYSNQPQHF. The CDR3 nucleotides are TGTGCCAGCAGTCCCGGACAGACCTATAGCAATCAGCCCCAGCATTTT.

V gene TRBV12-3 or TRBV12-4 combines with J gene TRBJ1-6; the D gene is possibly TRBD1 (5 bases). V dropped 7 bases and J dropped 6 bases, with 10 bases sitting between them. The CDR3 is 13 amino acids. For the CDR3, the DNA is TGTGCCAGCACGGACATTAGTAATTCACCCCTCCACTTT. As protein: CASTDISNSPLHF.

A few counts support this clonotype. CDR3 region: CASSANTEETQYF. CDR3 sequence (DNA): TGTGCCAGCAGCGCCAACACAGAAGAGACCCAGTACTTC. The rearrangement joins TRBV9 to TRBJ2-5; D is unclear. Germline lookup yields CDR1 SGDLS and CDR2 YYNGEE. Trimming took 3 bases from V and 3 from J, leaving 9 bases between them. The CDR3 is 13 amino acids.

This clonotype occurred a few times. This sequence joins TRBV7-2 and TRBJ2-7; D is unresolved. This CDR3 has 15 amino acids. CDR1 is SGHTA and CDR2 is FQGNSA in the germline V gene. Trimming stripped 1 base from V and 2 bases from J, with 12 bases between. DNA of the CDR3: TGTGCCAGCAGCTTAGGATGGGCACCTACCTACGAGCAGTACTTC. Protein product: CASSLGWAPTYEQYF. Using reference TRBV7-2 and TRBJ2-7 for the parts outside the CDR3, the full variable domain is GAGVSQSPSNKVTEKGKDVELRCDPISGHTALYWYRQSLGQGLEFLIYFQGNSAPDKSGLPSDRFSAERTGGSVSTLTIQRTQQEDSAVYLCASSLGWAPTYEQYFGPGTRLTVT.

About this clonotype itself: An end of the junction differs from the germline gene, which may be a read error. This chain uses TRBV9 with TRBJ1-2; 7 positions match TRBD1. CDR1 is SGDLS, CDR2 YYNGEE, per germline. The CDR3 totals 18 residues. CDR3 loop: CASSVGPAFGTAYYGYTF. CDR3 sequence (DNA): TGTGCAAGCAGCGTAGGTCCTGCCTTCGGGACAGCTTATTATGGCTACACCTTC. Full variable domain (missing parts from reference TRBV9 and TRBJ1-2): DSGVTQTPKHLITATGQRVTLRCSPRSGDLSVYWYQQSLDQGLQFLIQYYNGEERAKGNILERFSAQQFPDLHSELNLSSLELGDSALYFCASSVGPAFGTAYYGYTFGSGTRLTVV.

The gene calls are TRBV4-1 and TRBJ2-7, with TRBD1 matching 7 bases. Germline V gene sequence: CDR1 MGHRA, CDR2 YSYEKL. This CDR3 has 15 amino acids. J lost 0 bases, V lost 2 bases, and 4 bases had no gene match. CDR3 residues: CASSQPDRNSYEQYF. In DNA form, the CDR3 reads TGCGCCAGCAGCCAACCGGACAGGAACTCCTACGAGCAGTACTTC.

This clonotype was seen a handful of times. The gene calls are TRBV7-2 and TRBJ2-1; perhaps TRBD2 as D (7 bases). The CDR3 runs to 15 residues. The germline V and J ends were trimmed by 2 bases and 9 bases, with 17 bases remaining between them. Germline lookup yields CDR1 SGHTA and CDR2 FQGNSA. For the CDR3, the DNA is TGTGCCAGCAGCTTAAACTTGGGGGGGCTTGGTGAGCAGTTCTTC. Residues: CASSLNLGGLGEQFF.

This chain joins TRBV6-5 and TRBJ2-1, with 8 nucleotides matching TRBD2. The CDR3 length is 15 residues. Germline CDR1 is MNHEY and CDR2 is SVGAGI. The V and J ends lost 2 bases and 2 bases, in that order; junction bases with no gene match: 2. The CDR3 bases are TGTGCCAGCAGTTACAGGGGACTAGCCTACAATGAGCAGTTCTTC. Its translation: CASSYRGLAYNEQFF.

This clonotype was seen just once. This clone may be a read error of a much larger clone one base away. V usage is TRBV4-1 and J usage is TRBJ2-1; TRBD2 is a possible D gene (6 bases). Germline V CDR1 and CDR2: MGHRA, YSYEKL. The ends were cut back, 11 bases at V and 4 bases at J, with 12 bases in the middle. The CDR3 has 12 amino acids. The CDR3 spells CAGGAYYNEQFF. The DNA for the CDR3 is TGCGCCGGCGGGGCCTATTACAATGAGCAGTTCTTC.

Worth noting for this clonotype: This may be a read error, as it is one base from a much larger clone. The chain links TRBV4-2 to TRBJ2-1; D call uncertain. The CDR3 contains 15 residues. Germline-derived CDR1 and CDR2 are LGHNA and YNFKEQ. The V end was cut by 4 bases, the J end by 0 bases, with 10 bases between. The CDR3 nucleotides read TGTGCCAGCAGCCGGGTCAGAAGCTCCTACAATGAGCAGTTCTTC. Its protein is CASSRVRSSYNEQFF.